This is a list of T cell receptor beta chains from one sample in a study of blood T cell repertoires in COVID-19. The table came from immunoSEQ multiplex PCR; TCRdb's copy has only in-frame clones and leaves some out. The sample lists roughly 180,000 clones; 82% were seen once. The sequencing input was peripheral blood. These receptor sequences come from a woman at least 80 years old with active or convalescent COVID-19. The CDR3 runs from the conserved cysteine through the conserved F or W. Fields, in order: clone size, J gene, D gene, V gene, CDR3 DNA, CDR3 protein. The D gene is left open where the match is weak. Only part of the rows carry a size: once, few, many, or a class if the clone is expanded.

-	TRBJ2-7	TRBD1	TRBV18	TGTGCCAGCTCATACAATCCGGGACAGGGGGACCACGAGCAGTACTTC	CASSYNPGQGDHEQYF
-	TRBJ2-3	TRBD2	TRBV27	TGTGCCAGCAGTCCTAGCGGGAGAACGGAGATAACGCAGTATTTT	CASSPSGRTEITQYF
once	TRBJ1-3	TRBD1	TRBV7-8	TGTGCCAGCAGCTTAGTACAGGGGGCGCGAGGAAACACCATATATTTT	CASSLVQGARGNTIYF
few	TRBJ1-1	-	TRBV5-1	TGCGCCAGCAGCTTGTCGTCTCGGAGCATGAACACTGAAGCTTTCTTT	CASSLSSRSMNTEAFF
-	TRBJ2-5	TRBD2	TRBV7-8	TGTGCCAGCAGCTTCCTACTAGCGGCCCAAGAGACCCAGTACTTC	CASSFLLAAQETQYF
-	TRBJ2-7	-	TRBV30	TGTGCCTGGAAAGAAGTAGGGTGGGGCGGCGGCGAGCAGTACTTC	CAWKEVGWGGGEQYF
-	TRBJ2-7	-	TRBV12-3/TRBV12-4	TGTGCCAGCAGGCCCGACAGTCCTGGGGAGCAGTACTTC	CASRPDSPGEQYF
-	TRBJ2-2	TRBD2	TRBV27	TGTGCCAGCAGTTTAATTGTCGGAGCGGGAGGTCCCGGGGAGCTGTTTTTT	CASSLIVGAGGPGELFF
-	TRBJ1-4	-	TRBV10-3	TGTGCCACGGCCGATGGTGGAGCAACTAATGAAAAACTGTTTTTT	CATADGGATNEKLFF
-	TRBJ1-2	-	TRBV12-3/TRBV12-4	TGTGCCAGCATCGGGGGAAGTTATGGCTACACCTTC	CASIGGSYGYTF
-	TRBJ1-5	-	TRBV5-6	TGTGCCAGCAGCCGTACGGGAAGTGGCAATCAGCCCCAGCATTTT	CASSRTGSGNQPQHF
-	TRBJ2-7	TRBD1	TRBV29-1	TGCAGCGTGGCACCGGGACAGTACTACGAGCAGTACTTC	CSVAPGQYYEQYF
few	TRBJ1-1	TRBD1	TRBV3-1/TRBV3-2	TGTGCCAGCAGAGACAGGGGTAGCGACACTGAAGCTTTCTTT	CASRDRGSDTEAFF
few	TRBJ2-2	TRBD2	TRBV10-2	TGCGCCAGCCTTCTTGGGGGGGGCGGGGAGCTGTTTTTT	CASLLGGGGELFF
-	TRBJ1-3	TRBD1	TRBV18	TGTGCCAGCTCACAAATACAGGGGATCTCTGGAAACACCATATATTTT	CASSQIQGISGNTIYF
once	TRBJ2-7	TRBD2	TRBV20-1	TGCAGTGCTAGTTACACCGGGACTAGCGCCTACGAGCAGTACTTC	CSASYTGTSAYEQYF
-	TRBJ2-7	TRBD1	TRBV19	TGTGCCAGTAGTCTGCGAGCACCGGGACAGGGATCCTACGAGCAGTACTTC	CASSLRAPGQGSYEQYF
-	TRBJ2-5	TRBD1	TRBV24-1	TGTGCCACCAGTGATCGGACAGGGGAGACCCAGTACTTC	CATSDRTGETQYF
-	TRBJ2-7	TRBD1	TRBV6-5	TGTGCCAGCAGGGGACAGCTCTACGAGCAGTACTTC	CASRGQLYEQYF
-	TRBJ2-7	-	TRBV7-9	TGTGCCAGCAGCTTCCCCCTGCGCTCTTCCTACGAGCAGTACTTC	CASSFPLRSSYEQYF
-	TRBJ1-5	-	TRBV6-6	TGTGCCAGCAACCGGCCACGGGATCAGCCCCAGCATTTT	CASNRPRDQPQHF
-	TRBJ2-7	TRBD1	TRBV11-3	TGTGCCAGCAGCCGTGACAGGGGCTACGAGCAGTACTTC	CASSRDRGYEQYF
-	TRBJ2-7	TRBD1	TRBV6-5	TGTGCCAGCAGCCCCACGACAGGGTTCTCCTACGAGCAGTACTTC	CASSPTTGFSYEQYF
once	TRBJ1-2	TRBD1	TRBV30	TGTGCCTGGAGTGGGGGACAGCTTGGGATCGGCTACACCTTC	CAWSGGQLGIGYTF
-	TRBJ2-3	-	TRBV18	TGTGCCAGCTCACCCCCGGGGGATACGCAGTATTTT	CASSPPGDTQYF
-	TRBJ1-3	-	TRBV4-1	TGCGCCAGCAGCCAAGTGCCGGGAAGCTCTGGAAACACCATATATTTT	CASSQVPGSSGNTIYF
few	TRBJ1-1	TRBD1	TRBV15	TGTGCCACCAGCAGAGATGGACAGGGGAACACTGAAGCTTTCTTT	CATSRDGQGNTEAFF
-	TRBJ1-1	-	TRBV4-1	TGCGCCAGCAGCCCGTTTCAGGGGCGAGAGACTGAAGCTTTCTTT	CASSPFQGRETEAFF
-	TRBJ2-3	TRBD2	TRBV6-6	TGTGCCAGCAGTTCCGGGAGGAGCACAGATACGCAGTATTTT	CASSSGRSTDTQYF
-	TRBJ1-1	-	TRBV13	TGTGCCAGCAGTCCAAATAACAGGCGGTCCACTGAAGCTTTCTTT	CASSPNNRRSTEAFF
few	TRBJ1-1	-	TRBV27	TGTGCCAGCAGTTTAGGTTACAGCTTGAACACTGAAGCTTTCTTT	CASSLGYSLNTEAFF
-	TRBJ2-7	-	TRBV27	TGTGCCAGCAGCCGAACCTCAGGGGCAAAGGGATCCTACGAGCAGTACTTC	CASSRTSGAKGSYEQYF
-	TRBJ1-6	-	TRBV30	TGTGCCTGGAGTGTACGTGAGAGCTATAATTCACCCCTCCACTTT	CAWSVRESYNSPLHF
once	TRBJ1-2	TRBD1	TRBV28	TGTGCCAGCAGCCAGACAGGGGGGTACTATGGCTACACCTTC	CASSQTGGYYGYTF
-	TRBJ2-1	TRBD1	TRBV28	TGTGCCAGCAGTTCCCTTCCGGGACAGGGAGGTTATGAGCAGTTCTTC	CASSSLPGQGGYEQFF
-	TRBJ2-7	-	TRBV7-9	TGTGCCAGCAGCTCGATCCGGGACTCGTTATACTACGAGCAGTACTTC	CASSSIRDSLYYEQYF
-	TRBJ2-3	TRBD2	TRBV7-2	TGTGCCAGCAGCTTAGTGGCTAGCGGGAGGGCCGGGGCAGATACGCAGTATTTT	CASSLVASGRAGADTQYF
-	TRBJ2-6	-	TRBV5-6	TGTGCCAGCAAGGGGACGTCAGGGGGGTGGTCTGGGGCCAACGTCCTGACTTTC	CASKGTSGGWSGANVLTF
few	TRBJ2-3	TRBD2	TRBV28	TGTGCCAGCACCATAGGACTAGCTTCTGGTACAGATACGCAGTATTTT	CASTIGLASGTDTQYF
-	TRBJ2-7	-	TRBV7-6	TGTGCCAGCAGCCCAATGGGGGGGACAGGTACCTACGAGCAGTACTTC	CASSPMGGTGTYEQYF
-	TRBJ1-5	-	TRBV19	TGTGCCAGTAGTCTAGACAGTGCGGCTATTCGGAGCAATCAGCCCCAGCATTTT	CASSLDSAAIRSNQPQHF